This T cell receptor (beta chain) was observed in a study of shared clonotypes between healthy human individuals. Study-wide results and limits: Clonotypes that were shared across a handful of donors made up around 5% of naive CD4 clonotypes.

CD8 cells regarded as naive lacked CD45RO, were positively chosen for CCR7, and omitted terminally differentiated effector memory CD45RA+ cells. A word on this clone: What it recognizes is unknown.

Losses at the gene ends were 1 base for V and 5 bases for J; bases not matched to a gene: 6. Per germline, CDR1 SEHNR and CDR2 FQNEAQ (reference sequence). The length of the CDR3 is 15 residues. Clones were sequenced by immunoSEQ multiplex PCR, and TCRdb holds only the in-frame ones, with some missing. Of about 800,000 clones detected, 90% to 97% appear once; the ten largest clones hold roughly 0.23%. The chain couples TRBV7-9 to TRBJ2-5; TRBD1 aligns across 8 bases. The source of this sequence is a young man in good health. The specimen was naive CD8+ T cells sorted from blood. The CDR3 protein is CASSLGDRGWETQYF. The CDR3 DNA reads as TGTGCCAGCAGCTTAGGCGACAGGGGATGGGAGACCCAGTACTTC.